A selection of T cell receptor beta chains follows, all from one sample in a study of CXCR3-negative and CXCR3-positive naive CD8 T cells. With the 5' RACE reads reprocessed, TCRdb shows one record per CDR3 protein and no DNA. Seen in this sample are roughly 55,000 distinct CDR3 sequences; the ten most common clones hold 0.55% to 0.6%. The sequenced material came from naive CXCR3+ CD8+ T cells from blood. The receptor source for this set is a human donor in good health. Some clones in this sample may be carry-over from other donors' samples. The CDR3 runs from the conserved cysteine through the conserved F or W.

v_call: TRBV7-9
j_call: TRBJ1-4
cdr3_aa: CASSLRPEGEKLFF

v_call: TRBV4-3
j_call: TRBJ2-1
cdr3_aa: CASSQGFNEQFF

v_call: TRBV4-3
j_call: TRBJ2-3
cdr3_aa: CASSQDGLPGQGKYF

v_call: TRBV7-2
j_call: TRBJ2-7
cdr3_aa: CASSPGYSYEQYF

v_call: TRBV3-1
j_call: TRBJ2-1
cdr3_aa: CASSQDSRNEQFF

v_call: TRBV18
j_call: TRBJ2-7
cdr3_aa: CASSPPIRVIGEQYF

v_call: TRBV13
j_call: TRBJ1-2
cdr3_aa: CASSLRQALFSMGYTF

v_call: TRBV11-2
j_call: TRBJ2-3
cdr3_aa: CASSLGPGGPHTQYF

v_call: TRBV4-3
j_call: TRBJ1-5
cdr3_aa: CASSQDDQGNQPQHF

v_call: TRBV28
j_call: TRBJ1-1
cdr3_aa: CASSRDRGTEAFF

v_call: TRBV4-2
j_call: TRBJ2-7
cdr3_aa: CASSQVPDEQYF

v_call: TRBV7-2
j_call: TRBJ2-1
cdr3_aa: CASSLAVNEQFF

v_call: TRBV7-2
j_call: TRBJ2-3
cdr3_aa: CASRGTETDTQYF

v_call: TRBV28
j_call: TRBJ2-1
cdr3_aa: CAEGPVSSYNEQFF

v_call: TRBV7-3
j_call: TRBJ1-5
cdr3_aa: CASSPKLTGGAEPQHF

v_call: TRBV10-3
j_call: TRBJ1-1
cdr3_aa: CAISDRASTTMNTEAFF

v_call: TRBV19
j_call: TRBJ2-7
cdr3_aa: CASSMYGSSYEQYF

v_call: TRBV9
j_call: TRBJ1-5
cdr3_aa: CASSPSRDRDQPQHF

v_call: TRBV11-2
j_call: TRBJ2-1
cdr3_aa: CASTPDNALMQFF

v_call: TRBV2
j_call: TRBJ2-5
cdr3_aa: CASRRTGETQYF

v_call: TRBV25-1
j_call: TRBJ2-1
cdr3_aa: CASSRRRQGVEFF

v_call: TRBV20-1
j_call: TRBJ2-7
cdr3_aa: CSAVNDRGSYEQYF

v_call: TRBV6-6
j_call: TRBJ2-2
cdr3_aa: CASSALGGDAGELFF

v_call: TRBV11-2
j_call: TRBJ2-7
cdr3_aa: CASSFLKPGYEQYF

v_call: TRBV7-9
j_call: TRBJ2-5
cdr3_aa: CASSQDGTQYF

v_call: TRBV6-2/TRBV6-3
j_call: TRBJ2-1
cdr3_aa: CASSYSIGSYNEQFF

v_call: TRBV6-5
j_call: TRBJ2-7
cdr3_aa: CASSYRQDFSYEQYF

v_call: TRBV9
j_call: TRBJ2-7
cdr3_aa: CASSVGWGDGEQYF

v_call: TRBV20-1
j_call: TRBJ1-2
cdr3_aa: CSAPPRGTYGYTF

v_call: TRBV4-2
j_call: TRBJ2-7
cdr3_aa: CASSPYTGSYEQYF

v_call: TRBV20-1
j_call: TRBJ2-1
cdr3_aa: CSARWVKTSGEYNEQLF

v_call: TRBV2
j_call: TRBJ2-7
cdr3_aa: CANQGQPVGSYEQYF

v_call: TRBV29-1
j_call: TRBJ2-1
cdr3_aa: CSGGDSRNEQFF

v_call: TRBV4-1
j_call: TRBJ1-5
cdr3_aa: CASSQDLGDSNQPQHF

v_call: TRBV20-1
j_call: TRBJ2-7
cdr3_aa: CSARDLDDSEQYF

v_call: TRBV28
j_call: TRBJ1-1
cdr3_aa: CASSPREGWTEAFF

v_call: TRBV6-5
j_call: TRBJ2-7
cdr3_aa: CASSSGGLEQYF

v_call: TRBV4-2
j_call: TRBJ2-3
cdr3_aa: CASSQGWQFTDTQYF

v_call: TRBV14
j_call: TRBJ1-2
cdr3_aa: CASSQGFAGGGYTF

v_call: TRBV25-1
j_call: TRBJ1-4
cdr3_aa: CASSERPIATNEKLFF

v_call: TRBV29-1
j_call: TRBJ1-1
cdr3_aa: CSVEEGQGGSTEAFF

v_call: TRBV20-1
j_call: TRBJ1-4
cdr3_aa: CSAWPLAATNEKLFF

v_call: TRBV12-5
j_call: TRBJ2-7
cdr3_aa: CASGLARGQGAKHEQYF